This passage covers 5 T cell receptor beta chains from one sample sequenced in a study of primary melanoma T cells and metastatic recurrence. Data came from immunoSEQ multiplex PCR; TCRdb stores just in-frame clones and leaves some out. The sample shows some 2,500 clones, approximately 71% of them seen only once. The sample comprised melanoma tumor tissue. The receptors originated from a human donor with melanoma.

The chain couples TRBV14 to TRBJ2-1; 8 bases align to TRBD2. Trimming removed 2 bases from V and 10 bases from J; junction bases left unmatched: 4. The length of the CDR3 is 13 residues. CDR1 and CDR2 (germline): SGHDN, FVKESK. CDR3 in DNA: TGTGCCAGCAGCCAATCCCAGCGGGGGGAGCAGTTCTTC. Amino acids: CASSQSQRGEQFF.

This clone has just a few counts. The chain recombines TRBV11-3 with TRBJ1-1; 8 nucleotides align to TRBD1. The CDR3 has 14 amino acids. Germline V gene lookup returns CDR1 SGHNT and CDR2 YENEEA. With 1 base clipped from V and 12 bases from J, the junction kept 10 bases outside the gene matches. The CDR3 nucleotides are TGTGCCAGCAGCTTAGGGACAGGGAGGGGCCGAACTTTCTTT. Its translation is CASSLGTGRGRTFF.

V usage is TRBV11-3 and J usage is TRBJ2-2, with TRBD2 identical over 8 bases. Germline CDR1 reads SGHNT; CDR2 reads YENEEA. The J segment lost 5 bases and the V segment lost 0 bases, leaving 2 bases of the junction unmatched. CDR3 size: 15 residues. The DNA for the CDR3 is TGTGCCAGCAGCTTAGACGGGAGGGTTACCGGGGAGCTGTTTTTT. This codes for CASSLDGRVTGELFF.

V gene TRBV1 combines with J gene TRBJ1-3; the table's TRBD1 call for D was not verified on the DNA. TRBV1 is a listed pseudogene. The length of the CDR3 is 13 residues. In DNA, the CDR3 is TGCGCCAGCAGCCCGGACAGCGGCCACACCATATATTTT. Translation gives CASSPDSGHTIYF.

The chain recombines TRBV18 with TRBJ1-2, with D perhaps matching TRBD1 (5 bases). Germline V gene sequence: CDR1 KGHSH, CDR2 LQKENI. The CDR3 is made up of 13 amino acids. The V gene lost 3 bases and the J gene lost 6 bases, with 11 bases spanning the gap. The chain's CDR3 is CASSPMTVDGYTF. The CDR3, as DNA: TGTGCCAGCTCACCTATGACAGTGGATGGCTACACCTTC.